The sequence of this T cell receptor beta chain was determined in a study of molecular identifiers for immune sequencing clone quantification. Study information: With replicates, the RNA of 20,000 or 100,000 naive CD8 cells was split five ways and four were sequenced. Study-wide results and caveats: Clones with over 20 RNA copies captured over 99% of effector molecules but under 1% of naive ones. Underestimation of highly expanded clone sizes could arise where identical TCR molecules share a barcode.

Via MiXCR, TCRdb re-called the PCR reads, giving one row per CDR3 protein. The sample carries approximately 550,000 distinct CDR3 sequences, 25% recorded once. This clonotype occurred many times. The target antigen is unknown. Naive CD8 library inputs spanned about 19,000 to 1,000,000 sorted cells and 10%, 30% or 50% RNA. This CDR3 contains 15 residues. Germline CDR1 is MDHEN and CDR2 is SYDVKM. Deletions cut 7 bases from V and 0 bases from J, with 15 bases between. This receptor was taken from a human donor in good health. Some libraries in this study had Jurkat cell RNA spiked in. The source material was naive CD8+ T cells from blood, with Jurkat cell RNA spiked in. Subset in this sample: FACS-sorted CD8+CD4-CCR7+CD45RA+ naive T cells. V gene TRBV28 combines with J gene TRBJ1-1; TRBD1 is a possible D gene (5 bases). This CDR3 is CASNPLWGLNTEAFF. CDR3 coding DNA: TGTGCCAGCAACCCGTTGTGGGGCCTGAACACTGAAGCTTTCTTT.